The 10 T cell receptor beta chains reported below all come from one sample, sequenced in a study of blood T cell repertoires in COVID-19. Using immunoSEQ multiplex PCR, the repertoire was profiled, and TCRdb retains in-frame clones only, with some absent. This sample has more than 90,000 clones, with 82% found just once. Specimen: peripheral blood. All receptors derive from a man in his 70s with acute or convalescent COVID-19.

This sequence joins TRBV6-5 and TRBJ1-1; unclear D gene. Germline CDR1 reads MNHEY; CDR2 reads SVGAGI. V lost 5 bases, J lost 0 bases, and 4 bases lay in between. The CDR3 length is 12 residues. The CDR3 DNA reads TGTGCCAGCAGTAGAGTGAACACTGAAGCTTTCTTT. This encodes CASSRVNTEAFF.

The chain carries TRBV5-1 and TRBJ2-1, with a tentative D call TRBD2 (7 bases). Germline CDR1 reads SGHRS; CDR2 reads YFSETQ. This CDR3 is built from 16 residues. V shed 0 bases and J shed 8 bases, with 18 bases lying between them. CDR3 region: CASSLALGGGQDEQFF. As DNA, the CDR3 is TGCGCCAGCAGCTTGGCCTTGGGGGGGGGCCAAGATGAGCAGTTCTTC.

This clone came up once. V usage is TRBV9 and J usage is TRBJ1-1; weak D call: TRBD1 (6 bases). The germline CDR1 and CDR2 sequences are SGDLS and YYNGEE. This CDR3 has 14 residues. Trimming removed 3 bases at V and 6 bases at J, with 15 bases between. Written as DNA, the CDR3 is TGTGCCAGCAGCGGTCGAAGCAACAGGGCTGAAGCTTTCTTT. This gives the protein CASSGRSNRAEAFF.

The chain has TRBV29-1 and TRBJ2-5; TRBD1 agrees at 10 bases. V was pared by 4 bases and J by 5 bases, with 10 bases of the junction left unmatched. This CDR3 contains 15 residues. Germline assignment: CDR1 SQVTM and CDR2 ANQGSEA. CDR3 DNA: TGCAGCGTTGCCCCGGGACAGGGGTTCGCGGAGACCCAGTACTTC. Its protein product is CSVAPGQGFAETQYF.

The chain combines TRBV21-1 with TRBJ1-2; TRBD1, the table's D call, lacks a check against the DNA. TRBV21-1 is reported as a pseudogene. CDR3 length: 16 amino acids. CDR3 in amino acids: CASSKGGAGVFGGYTF. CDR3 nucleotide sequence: TGTGCCAGCAGCAAAGGTGGGGCAGGGGTCTTTGGTGGCTACACCTTC.

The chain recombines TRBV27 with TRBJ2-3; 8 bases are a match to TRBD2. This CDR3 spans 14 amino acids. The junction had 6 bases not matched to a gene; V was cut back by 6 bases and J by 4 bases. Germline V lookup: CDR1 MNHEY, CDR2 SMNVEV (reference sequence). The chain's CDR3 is CASRRGGRADTQYF. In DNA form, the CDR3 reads TGTGCCAGCAGGCGCGGGGGGCGGGCAGATACGCAGTATTTT.

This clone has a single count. CDR3 nucleotides: TGTGCCAGTAGTAAGGGATCCGGGACAGGGGGCACTGAAGCTTTCTTT. Residues: CASSKGSGTGGTEAFF. The chain has TRBV19 and TRBJ1-1, with 11 bases identical to TRBD1. Trimming cost V 4 bases and J 4 bases; bases outside gene matches: 8. Germline CDR1 and CDR2: LNHDA and SQIVND (reference sequence). The CDR3 loop spans 16 amino acids.

CDR3 sequence reads: CASSLFKNTEAFF. DNA for the CDR3: TGTGCCAGCAGCTTATTTAAGAACACTGAAGCTTTCTTT. The chain links TRBV7-2 to TRBJ1-1; D unresolved. V was shortened by 2 bases and J by 1 base, with 5 bases between the two germline ends. The CDR3 spans 13 residues. From germline, CDR1 is SGHTA and CDR2 FQGNSA.

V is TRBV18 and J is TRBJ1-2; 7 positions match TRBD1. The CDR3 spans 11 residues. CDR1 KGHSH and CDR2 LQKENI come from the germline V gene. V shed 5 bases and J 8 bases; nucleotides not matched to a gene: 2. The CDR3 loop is CASSTTGGYTF. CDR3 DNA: TGTGCCAGCTCAACGACAGGGGGCTACACCTTC.

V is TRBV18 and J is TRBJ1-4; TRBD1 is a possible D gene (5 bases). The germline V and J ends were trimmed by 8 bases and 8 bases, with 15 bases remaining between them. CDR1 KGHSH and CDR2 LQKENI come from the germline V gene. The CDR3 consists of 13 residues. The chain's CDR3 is CASAQGVGEKLFF. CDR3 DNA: TGTGCCAGCGCGCAGGGTGTAGGCGAAAAACTGTTTTTT.